The 9 T cell receptor beta chains in this list originate from one sample, sequenced in a study of T cell repertoires in cytomegalovirus infection. TCRdb processed the reads anew with MiXCR; each CDR3 protein has one entry. The sample gives about 890,000 distinct CDR3 sequences, around 29% of which show up once; 11% to 15% is in the top ten. Antigens of these TCRs are unknown. The input for sequencing was cultured CD8+ T cells from PBMCs, taken from culture after CMV antigen stimulation. The origin of the receptors is a human donor in good health (CMV status not recorded). Some clones in this sample may be carry-over from other donors' samples.

The chain employs TRBV6-2 or TRBV6-3 and TRBJ2-7, with 8 bases that match TRBD2. The CDR3 totals 19 residues. With 0 bases clipped from V and 0 bases from J, the junction kept 13 bases outside the gene matches. Germline assignment: CDR1 MNHEY and CDR2 SVGEGT. The CDR3 nucleotides read TGTGCCAGCAGTTACTCGACGGCTGGTCGGGGGACTAGCTCCTACGAGCAGTACTTC. Residues: CASSYSTAGRGTSSYEQYF.

This clonotype was found a few times. The CDR3 bases are TGTGCCAGCAGTTCAGGAGGGGGCAACGAGCAGTACGTC. It specifies CASSSGGGNEQYV. V is TRBV28 and J is TRBJ2-7, with D possibly being TRBD1 (7 bases). The germline gives CDR1 MDHEN, CDR2 SYDVKM. The CDR3 is made up of 13 amino acids. V dropped 4 bases and J dropped 5 bases, with 12 bases sitting between them.

This chain uses TRBV4-1 with TRBJ1-1; D gene ambiguous. Trimming took off 1 base at V and 5 bases at J, with 8 bases between the two ends. Germline V lookup: CDR1 MGHRA, CDR2 YSYEKL. The CDR3 extends over 13 amino acids. The CDR3 DNA reads TGCGCCAGCAGCCAAGCCGAGGTAACTGAAGCTTTCTTT. It specifies CASSQAEVTEAFF.

This clonotype has a count of ten or more. This chain links TRBV19 with TRBJ2-7, with D maybe TRBD2 (5 bases). V lost 5 bases and J lost 0, with 8 bases in between. The CDR3 totals 13 residues. Germline lookup yields CDR1 LNHDA and CDR2 SQIVND (reference sequence). Here the CDR3 DNA reads TGTGCCAGTAGTCCGGGAAGCTCCTACGAGCAGTACTTC. It specifies CASSPGSSYEQYF.

The V gene is TRBV2, the J gene TRBJ2-3, with a weak D call TRBD1 (6 bases). This CDR3 has 15 amino acids. CDR1 and CDR2 (germline): SNHLY, FYNNEI. Trimming left V 3 bases short and J 0 bases short, with 10 bases between. CDR3 coding DNA: TGTGCCAGCAGTGAGGGGGCGACTAGCACAGATACGCAGTATTTT. Residues: CASSEGATSTDTQYF.

This clonotype was counted ten times or more. V usage is TRBV7-6 and J usage is TRBJ2-3; 7 bases fit TRBD1. The V gene's germline CDR1 is SGHVS and CDR2 FNYEAQ. The CDR3 consists of 15 residues. J lost 4 bases, V lost 1 base, and 5 bases had no gene match. For the CDR3, the DNA is TGTGCCAGCAGCTTAGGGCAGGGGGTGGCAGATACGCAGTATTTT. Translating gives CASSLGQGVADTQYF.

V usage is TRBV11-2 and J usage is TRBJ2-7; TRBD1 matches 8 bases. The CDR3 runs 16 residues. The V segment lost 0 bases and the J segment 2 bases; nucleotides outside the gene matches: 6. CDR1 SGHAT and CDR2 FQNNGV come from the germline V gene. The CDR3 here is CASSLDPDRGAYEQYF. The CDR3 DNA reads TGTGCCAGCAGCTTAGATCCCGACAGGGGTGCCTACGAGCAGTACTTC.

The chain combines TRBV5-5 with TRBJ2-2, with a weak D call TRBD1 (5 bases). Trimming pared 4 bases from V and 4 bases from J, leaving 17 bases between. This CDR3 is 16 amino acids long. Germline V gene sequence: CDR1 SGHKS, CDR2 YYEKEE (reference sequence). Here the CDR3 reads CASSAPTGKITGELFF. The CDR3 coding sequence is TGTGCCAGCAGCGCGCCAACAGGAAAAATCACCGGGGAGCTGTTTTTT.

This clonotype was detected only a few times. This chain uses TRBV4-2 with TRBJ1-2, with 7 bases matching TRBD1. The ends lost 2 bases at V and 2 bases at J; junction bases unmatched: 17. CDR1 is LGHNA and CDR2 is YNFKEQ in the germline V gene. The CDR3 extends over 19 amino acids. The CDR3 sequence: CASSQIASGTARHNYGYTF. CDR3 in DNA: TGTGCCAGCAGCCAAATCGCCTCGGGGACAGCGAGACACAACTATGGCTACACCTTC.